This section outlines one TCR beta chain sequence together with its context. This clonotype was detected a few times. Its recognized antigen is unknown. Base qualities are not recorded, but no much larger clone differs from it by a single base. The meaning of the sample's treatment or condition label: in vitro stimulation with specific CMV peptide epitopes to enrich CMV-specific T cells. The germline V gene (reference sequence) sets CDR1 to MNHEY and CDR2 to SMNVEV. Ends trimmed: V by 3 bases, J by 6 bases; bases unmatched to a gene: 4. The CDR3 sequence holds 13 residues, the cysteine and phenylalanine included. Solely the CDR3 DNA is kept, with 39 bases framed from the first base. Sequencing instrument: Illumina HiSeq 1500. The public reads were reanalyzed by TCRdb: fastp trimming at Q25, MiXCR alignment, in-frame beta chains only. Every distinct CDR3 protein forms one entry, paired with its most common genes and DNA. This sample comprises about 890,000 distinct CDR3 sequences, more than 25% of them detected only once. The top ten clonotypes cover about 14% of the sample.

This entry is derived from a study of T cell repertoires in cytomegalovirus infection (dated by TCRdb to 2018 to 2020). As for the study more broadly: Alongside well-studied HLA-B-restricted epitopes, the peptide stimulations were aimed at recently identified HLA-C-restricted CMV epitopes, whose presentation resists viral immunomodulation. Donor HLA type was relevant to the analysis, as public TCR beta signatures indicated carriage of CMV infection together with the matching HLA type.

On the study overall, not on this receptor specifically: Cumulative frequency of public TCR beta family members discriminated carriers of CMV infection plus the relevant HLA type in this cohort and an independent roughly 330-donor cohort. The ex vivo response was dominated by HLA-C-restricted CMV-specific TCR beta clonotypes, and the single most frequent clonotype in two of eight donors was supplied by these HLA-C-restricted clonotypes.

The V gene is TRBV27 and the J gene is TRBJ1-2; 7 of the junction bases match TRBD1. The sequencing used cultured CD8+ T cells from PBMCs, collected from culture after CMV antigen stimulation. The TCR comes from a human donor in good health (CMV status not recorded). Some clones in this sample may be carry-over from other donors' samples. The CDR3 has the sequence CASSFTGVDGYTF. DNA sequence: TGTGCCAGCAGTTTTACAGGGGTGGATGGCTACACCTTC.